Given below is one T cell receptor beta chain in context. What it binds is unknown. This record comes from a study of human thymus T cells. Study results and limitations: Related studies noted strongly shared thymic repertoires across unrelated people. Among thymic and blood repertoires, usage of V and J genes appeared biased.

The study used thymus tissue resected during corrective heart surgery. Clones were sequenced by immunoSEQ multiplex PCR, and TCRdb holds only the in-frame ones, with some missing. The sample contains 100,000 to 150,000 clones, just under 95% of which appear only once. This CDR3 region has 18 residues. CDR1 and CDR2 (germline): SGHRS, YFSETQ. V shed 0 bases and J shed 5 bases, with 23 bases lying between them. The sequence was obtained from a boy under three years old with a congenital heart defect but otherwise immunologically healthy. The sample was thymus tissue. The chain combines TRBV5-1 with TRBJ2-5, with D tentatively TRBD2 (7 bases). The DNA of the CDR3 is TGCGCCAGCAGCTTGGGTCCCGGGGGGCCCGAAGGAAGGGAGACCCAGTACTTC. This gives the protein CASSLGPGGPEGRETQYF.